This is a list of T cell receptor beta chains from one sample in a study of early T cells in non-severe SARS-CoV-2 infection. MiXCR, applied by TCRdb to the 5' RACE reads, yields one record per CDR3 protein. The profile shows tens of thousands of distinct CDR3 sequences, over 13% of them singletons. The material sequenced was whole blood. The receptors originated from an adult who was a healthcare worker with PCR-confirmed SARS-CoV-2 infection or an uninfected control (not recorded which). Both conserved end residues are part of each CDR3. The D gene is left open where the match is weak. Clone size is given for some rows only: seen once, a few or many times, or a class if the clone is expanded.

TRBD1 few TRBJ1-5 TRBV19 CASSPYRGGGQPQHF TGTGCCAGTAGCCCTTACAGGGGCGGCGGTCAGCCCCAGCATTTT
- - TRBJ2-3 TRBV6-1 CASSEHLGTDTQYF TGTGCCAGCAGTGAACATCTCGGCACAGATACGCAGTATTTT
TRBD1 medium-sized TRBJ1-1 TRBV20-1 CSAWTGDTEAFF TGCAGTGCTTGGACAGGGGACACTGAAGCTTTCTTT
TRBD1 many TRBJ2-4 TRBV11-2 CASSPRTGVSKNIQYF TGTGCCAGCAGCCCTCGGACAGGGGTATCCAAAAACATTCAGTACTTC
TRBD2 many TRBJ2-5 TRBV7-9 CASSSPPSGRARETQYF TGTGCCAGCAGCTCCCCGCCGAGCGGGAGGGCCCGAGAGACCCAGTACTTC
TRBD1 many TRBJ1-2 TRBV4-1 CASSQTGGLDYGYTF TGCGCCAGCAGCCAGACAGGGGGGCTGGACTATGGCTACACCTTC
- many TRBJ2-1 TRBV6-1 CASSEAEYNEQFF TGTGCCAGCAGTGAAGCCGAGTACAATGAGCAGTTCTTC
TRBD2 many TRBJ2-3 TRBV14 CASSQSLGTSGNADTQYF TGTGCCAGCAGCCAGTCCCTTGGGACTAGCGGGAACGCAGATACGCAGTATTTT
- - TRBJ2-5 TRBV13 CASSSRVVGETQYF TGTGCCAGCAGCTCGCGGGTAGTTGGAGAGACCCAGTACTTC
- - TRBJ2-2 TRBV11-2 CASSSTSSVRNTGELFF TGTGCCAGCAGCTCCACCTCTAGCGTACGGAACACCGGGGAGCTGTTTTTT
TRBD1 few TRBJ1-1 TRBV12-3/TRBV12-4 CASSPSGTGRGNTEAFF TGTGCCAGCAGCCCCTCTGGGACAGGGAGAGGGAACACTGAAGCTTTCTTT
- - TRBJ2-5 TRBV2 CASRAVGPMETQYF TGTGCCAGCAGGGCGGTGGGGCCGATGGAGACCCAGTACTTC
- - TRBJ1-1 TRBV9 CASSAAALNTEAFF TGTGCCAGCAGCGCGGCCGCGTTGAACACTGAAGCTTTCTTT
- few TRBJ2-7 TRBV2 CASSEAVHWGEQYF TGTGCCAGCAGTGAAGCGGTGCATTGGGGCGAGCAGTACTTC
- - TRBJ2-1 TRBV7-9 CASSPPSNEQFF TGTGCCAGCAGCCCTCCCTCCAATGAGCAGTTCTTC
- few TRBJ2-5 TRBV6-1 CASSETKESRGETQYF TGTGCCAGCAGTGAAACTAAGGAGAGTCGCGGAGAGACCCAGTACTTC
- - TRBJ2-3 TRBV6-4 CVSSRTVRDGTDTQYF TGTGTCAGCAGTCGGACCGTCCGCGATGGCACAGATACGCAGTATTTT
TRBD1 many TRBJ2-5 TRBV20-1 CSARDIWDRVETQYF TGCAGTGCTAGAGATATTTGGGACAGGGTCGAGACCCAGTACTTC
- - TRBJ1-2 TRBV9 CASSSEGVQNTNYGYTF TGTGCCAGCAGCTCAGAGGGGGTACAGAACACTAACTATGGCTACACCTTC
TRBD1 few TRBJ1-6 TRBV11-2 CASSPWTGGLKSPLHF TGTGCCAGCAGCCCCTGGACAGGGGGCTTGAAATCACCCCTCCACTTT
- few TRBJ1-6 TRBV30 CAWSVQGLKSYNSPLHF TGTGCCTGGAGTGTACAGGGACTCAAGAGCTATAATTCACCCCTCCACTTT
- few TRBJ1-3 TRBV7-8 CASSFSGAGNTIYF TGTGCCAGCAGCTTCTCAGGGGCTGGAAACACCATATATTTT
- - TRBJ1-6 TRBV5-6 CASSRTESSYNSPLHF TGTGCCAGCAGCAGGACAGAGAGCTCCTATAATTCACCCCTCCACTTT
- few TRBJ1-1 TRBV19 CASVGLLNTEAFF TGTGCCAGTGTGGGACTCCTGAACACTGAAGCTTTCTTT
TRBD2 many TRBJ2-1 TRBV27 CASTSSGSYNEQFF TGTGCCAGCACCTCTAGCGGGTCTTACAATGAGCAGTTCTTC
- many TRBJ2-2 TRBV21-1 CASRSMASGTISGRELFF TGTGCCAGCAGGTCGATGGCTAGCGGGACCATCAGTGGCCGGGAGCTGTTTTTT
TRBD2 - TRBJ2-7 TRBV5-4 CASSLVGGLIEQYF TGTGCCAGCAGCTTGGTGGGAGGGCTTATCGAGCAGTACTTC
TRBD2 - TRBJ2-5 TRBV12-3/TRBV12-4 CVSSSPLLAGGGETQYF TGTGTCAGCAGTTCCCCATTGTTAGCGGGAGGCGGCGAGACCCAGTACTTC
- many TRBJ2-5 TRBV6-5 CASSYTRVAETQYF TGTGCCAGCAGTTACACACGGGTAGCAGAGACCCAGTACTTC
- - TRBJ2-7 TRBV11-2 CASSPWGLHEQYF TGTGCCAGCAGCCCCTGGGGGCTCCACGAGCAGTACTTC
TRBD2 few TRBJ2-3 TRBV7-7 CASSTRLAGIDTQYF TGTGCTAGCAGTACCAGACTAGCGGGGATAGATACGCAGTATTTT
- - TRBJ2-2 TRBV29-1 CSVEDFRVGGELFF TGCAGCGTTGAAGATTTTAGGGTCGGCGGGGAGCTGTTTTTT
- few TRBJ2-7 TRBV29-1 CSVAGGNEGTYEQYF TGCAGCGTTGCGGGCGGGAACGAAGGTACCTACGAGCAGTACTTC
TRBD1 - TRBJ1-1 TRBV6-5 CASRRDRGISTEAFF TGTGCCAGCAGGCGGGACAGGGGCATTAGCACTGAAGCTTTCTTT
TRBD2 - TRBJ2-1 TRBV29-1 CSVEGGLAGVGYNEQFF TGCAGCGTTGAAGGTGGACTAGCGGGAGTAGGCTACAATGAGCAGTTCTTC
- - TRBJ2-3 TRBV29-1 CSVAGRVTDTQYF TGCAGCGTTGCGGGCCGGGTCACAGATACGCAGTATTTT
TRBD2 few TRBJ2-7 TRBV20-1 CSARPGLADRYEQYF TGCAGTGCTCGCCCCGGACTAGCGGACCGATACGAGCAGTACTTC
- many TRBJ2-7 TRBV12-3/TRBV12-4 CASTRGAALHEQYF TGTGCCAGCACCCGAGGGGCAGCTCTGCACGAGCAGTACTTC
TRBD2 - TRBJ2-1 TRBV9 CASSVGAGAYNEQFF TGTGCCAGCAGCGTAGGAGCGGGGGCCTACAATGAGCAGTTCTTC